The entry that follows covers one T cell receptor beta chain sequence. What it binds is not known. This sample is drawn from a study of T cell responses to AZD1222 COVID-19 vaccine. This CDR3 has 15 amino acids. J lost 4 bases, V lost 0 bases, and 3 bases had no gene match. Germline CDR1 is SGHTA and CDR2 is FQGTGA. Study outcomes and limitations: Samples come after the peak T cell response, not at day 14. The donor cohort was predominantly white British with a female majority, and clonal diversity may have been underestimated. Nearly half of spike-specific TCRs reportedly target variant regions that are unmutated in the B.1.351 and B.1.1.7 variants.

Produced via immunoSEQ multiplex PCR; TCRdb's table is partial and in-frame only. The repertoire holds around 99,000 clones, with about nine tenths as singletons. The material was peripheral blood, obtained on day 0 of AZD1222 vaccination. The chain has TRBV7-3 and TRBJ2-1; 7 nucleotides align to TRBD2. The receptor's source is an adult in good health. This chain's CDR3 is CASSLTGGKYNEQFF. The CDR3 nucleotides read TGTGCCAGCAGCTTAACGGGGGGGAAATACAATGAGCAGTTCTTC.